This T cell receptor beta chain was profiled in a study of cytomegalovirus exposure and HLA in healthy donors. The V segment lost 4 bases and the J segment 6 bases; nucleotides outside the gene matches: 6. This CDR3 is 14 amino acids long. Germline V lookup: CDR1 MNHEY, CDR2 SVGAGI. The PCR contained 60 Vbeta and 13 Jbeta primers. Libraries were prepared by immunoSEQ multiplex PCR; TCRdb keeps only in-frame clonotypes and omits some of them. The profile shows roughly 100,000 clones, 70% to 80% of them singletons. This clone turned up a few times. Material: PBMCs. The sequence derives from a young man in good health and CMV-seronegative. The rearrangement uses TRBV6-5 and TRBJ1-5; 7 positions agree with TRBD1. The CDR3 DNA follows: TGTGCCAGCAGTTTTGACAGGGAAGTTCAGCCCCAGCATTTT. Its translation: CASSFDREVQPQHF.